Listed below are T cell receptor beta chains from one sample, sequenced in a study of T cell repertoires in cytomegalovirus infection. MiXCR was run by TCRdb on the reads, yielding one entry per CDR3 protein. The sample shows approximately 180,000 distinct CDR3 sequences, roughly a fifth of them seen only once. The source material was PBMCs. The source of these receptors is a human donor in good health (CMV status not recorded). Some clones in this sample may be carry-over from other donors' samples. Each CDR3 is given with its conserved first and last residue. Each record gives: CDR3 protein, J gene, V gene, CDR3 length.

CASSSRGGNIQYF	TRBJ2-4	TRBV7-2	13
CASSPRPGEQFF	TRBJ2-1	TRBV12-3/TRBV12-4	12
CASSGGTGTYEQYF	TRBJ2-7	TRBV2	14
CASSLRGTDQPQHF	TRBJ1-5	TRBV7-2	14
CASSYPQKTQYF	TRBJ2-5	TRBV7-2	12
CASSFGQSVEQYF	TRBJ2-7	TRBV6-2/TRBV6-3	13
CSATRQGTENIQYF	TRBJ2-4	TRBV20-1	14
CASSIVRDNSYEQYF	TRBJ2-7	TRBV19	15
CASSLALAGVLEQFF	TRBJ2-1	TRBV7-2	15
CASSSLVAGSYNEQFF	TRBJ2-1	TRBV28	16
CASSIGRGYEQYF	TRBJ2-7	TRBV19	13
CASSPRGLGETQYF	TRBJ2-5	TRBV11-3	14
CASRVRASNTEAFF	TRBJ1-1	TRBV2	14
CASTLGGDEQFF	TRBJ2-1	TRBV2	12
CASSQEFTSGTGELFF	TRBJ2-2	TRBV4-2	16
CASSTGTSGRLETQYF	TRBJ2-5	TRBV7-4	16
CATAGTDEKLFF	TRBJ1-4	TRBV7-4	12
CASSLRFSPPLHF	TRBJ1-6	TRBV7-2	13
CASSILGGLYEQYF	TRBJ2-7	TRBV19	14
CASGGGARDEQFF	TRBJ2-1	TRBV28	13
CSVGDTNTEAFF	TRBJ1-1	TRBV29-1	12
CASSQDGRGNEQFF	TRBJ2-1	TRBV4-3	14
CASSPDINYGYTF	TRBJ1-2	TRBV2	13
CASSFRQGTKYTEAFF	TRBJ1-1	TRBV11-2	16
CASSLPGHETYEQYF	TRBJ2-7	TRBV7-8	15
CASSPQDLSGANVPTF	TRBJ2-6	TRBV6-2/TRBV6-3	16
CASSQFETSVRDTQYF	TRBJ2-3	TRBV4-2	16
CASSSGVGPVYEQYF	TRBJ2-7	TRBV7-8	15
CAGTYGNEQFF	TRBJ2-1	TRBV7-9	11
CASSPAGQLFF	TRBJ1-4	TRBV6-2/TRBV6-3	11
CASSLALRKNTEAFF	TRBJ1-1	TRBV5-6	15
CASSYRTGGAIPDGYTF	TRBJ1-2	TRBV7-8	17
CTSRDYPVGELFF	TRBJ2-2	TRBV12-3/TRBV12-4	13
CASSLATAGKGYTF	TRBJ1-2	TRBV7-8	14
CASHSPGVWNEQFF	TRBJ2-1	TRBV28	14
CASSFGTTSGANVLTF	TRBJ2-6	TRBV5-6	16
CASSLDLAGGPYEQYF	TRBJ2-7	TRBV7-2	16
CASSSTDTQYF	TRBJ2-3	TRBV7-2	11
CASSFGTGGPGELFF	TRBJ2-2	TRBV12-3/TRBV12-4	15
CASSRGGFGQPQHF	TRBJ1-5	TRBV7-2	14
CASSRPTGGAYGYTF	TRBJ1-2	TRBV7-6	15
CASSSTSAAGETQYF	TRBJ2-5	TRBV7-6	15
CASSSKGADTGELFF	TRBJ2-2	TRBV6-1	15
CASSQYFSNQPQHF	TRBJ1-5	TRBV6-5	14
CASSPRGGAGTLHF	TRBJ1-6	TRBV4-1	14
CASSPWRVQETQYF	TRBJ2-5	TRBV7-2	14
CASSGRTGTNQPQHF	TRBJ1-5	TRBV7-2	15
CASSPGTKSNQPQHF	TRBJ1-5	TRBV6-5	15
CASSFWDSGGDYGYTF	TRBJ1-2	TRBV5-1	16
CASSRSTGSLRGAFF	TRBJ1-1	TRBV7-9	15
CASSLVGSDTQYF	TRBJ2-3	TRBV7-4	13
CASSPFGTGPSADTQYF	TRBJ2-3	TRBV18	17
CASSIGTNPDQPQHF	TRBJ1-5	TRBV19	15
CASSFPRQGRSSYEQYF	TRBJ2-7	TRBV7-9	17
CASSQTGTSGRPFYEQYF	TRBJ2-7	TRBV25-1	18
CASSLVGDRTGELFF	TRBJ2-2	TRBV7-2	15
CASSPQGFYEQYF	TRBJ2-7	TRBV5-1	13